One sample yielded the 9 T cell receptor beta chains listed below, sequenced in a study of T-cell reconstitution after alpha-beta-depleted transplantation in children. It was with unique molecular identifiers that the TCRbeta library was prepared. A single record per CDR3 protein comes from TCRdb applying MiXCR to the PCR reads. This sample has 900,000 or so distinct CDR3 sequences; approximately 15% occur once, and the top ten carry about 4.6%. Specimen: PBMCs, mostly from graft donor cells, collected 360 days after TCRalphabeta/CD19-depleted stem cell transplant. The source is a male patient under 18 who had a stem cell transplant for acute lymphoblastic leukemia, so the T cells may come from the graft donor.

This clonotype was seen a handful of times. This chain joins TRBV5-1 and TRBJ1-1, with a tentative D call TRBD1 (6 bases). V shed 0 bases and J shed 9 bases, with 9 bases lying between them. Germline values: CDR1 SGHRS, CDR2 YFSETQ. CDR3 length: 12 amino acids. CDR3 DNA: TGCGCCAGCAGCTTGGCGGGACAACAAGCTTTCTTT. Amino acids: CASSLAGQQAFF.

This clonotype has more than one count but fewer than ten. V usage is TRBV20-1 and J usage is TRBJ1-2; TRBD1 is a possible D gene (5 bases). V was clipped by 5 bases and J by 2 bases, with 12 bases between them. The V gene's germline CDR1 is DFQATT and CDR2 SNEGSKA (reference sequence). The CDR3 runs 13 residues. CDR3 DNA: TGCAGTGCTCCCGGGACTTCAAACTATGGCTACACCTTC. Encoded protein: CSAPGTSNYGYTF.

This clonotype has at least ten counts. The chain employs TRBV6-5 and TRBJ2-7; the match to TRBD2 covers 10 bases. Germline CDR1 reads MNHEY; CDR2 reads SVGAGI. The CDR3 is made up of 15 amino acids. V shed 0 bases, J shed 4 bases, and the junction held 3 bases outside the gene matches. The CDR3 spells CASSYSSGRDYEQYF. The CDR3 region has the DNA TGTGCCAGCAGTTACTCGAGCGGGAGGGATTACGAGCAGTACTTC.

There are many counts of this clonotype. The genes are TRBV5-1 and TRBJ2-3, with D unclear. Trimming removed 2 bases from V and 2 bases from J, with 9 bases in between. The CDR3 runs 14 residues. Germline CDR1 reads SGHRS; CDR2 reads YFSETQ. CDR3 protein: CASSFDTHTDTQYF. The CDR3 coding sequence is TGCGCCAGCAGCTTTGACACACACACAGATACGCAGTATTTT.

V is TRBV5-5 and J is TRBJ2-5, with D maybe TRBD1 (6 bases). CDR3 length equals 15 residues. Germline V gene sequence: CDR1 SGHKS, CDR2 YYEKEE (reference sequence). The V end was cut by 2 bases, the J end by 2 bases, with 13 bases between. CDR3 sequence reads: CASSFTGWPQETQYF. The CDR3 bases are TGTGCCAGCAGCTTTACAGGGTGGCCGCAAGAGACCCAGTACTTC.

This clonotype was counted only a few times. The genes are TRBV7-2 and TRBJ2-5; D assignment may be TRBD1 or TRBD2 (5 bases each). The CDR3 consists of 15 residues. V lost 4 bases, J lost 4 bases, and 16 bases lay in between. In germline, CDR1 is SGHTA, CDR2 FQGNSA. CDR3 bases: TGTGCCAGCAGCTACAGTTGGGGGATGGGAGAGACCCAGTACTTC. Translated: CASSYSWGMGETQYF.

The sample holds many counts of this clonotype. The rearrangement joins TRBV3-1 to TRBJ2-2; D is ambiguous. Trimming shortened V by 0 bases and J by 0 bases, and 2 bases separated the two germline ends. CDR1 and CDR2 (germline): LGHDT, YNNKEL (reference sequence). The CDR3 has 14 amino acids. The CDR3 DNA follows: TGTGCCAGCAGCCAAGACCCGAACACCGGGGAGCTGTTTTTT. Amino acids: CASSQDPNTGELFF. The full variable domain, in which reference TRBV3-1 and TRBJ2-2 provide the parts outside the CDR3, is DTAVSQTPKYLVTQMGNDKSIKCEQNLGHDTMYWYKQDSKKFLKIMFSYNNKELIINETVPNRFSPKSPDKAHLNLHINSLELGDSAVYFCASSQDPNTGELFFGEGSRLTVL.

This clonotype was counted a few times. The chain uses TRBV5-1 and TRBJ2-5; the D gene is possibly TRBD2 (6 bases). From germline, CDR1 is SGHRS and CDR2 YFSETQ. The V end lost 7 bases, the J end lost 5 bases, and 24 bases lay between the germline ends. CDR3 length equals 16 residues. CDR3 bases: TGCGCCAGCTACCGCCCCCTGGGGGGACCTCGGGAGACCCAGTACTTC. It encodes CASYRPLGGPRETQYF.

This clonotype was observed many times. CDR3 DNA sequence: TGTGCCAGCAGCCCAGGACAGGGCGACCAGCCCCAGCATTTT. Translation gives CASSPGQGDQPQHF. The J gene is TRBJ1-5, the V gene TRBV14, with 8 nucleotides matching TRBD1. Germline V gives CDR1 SGHDN, CDR2 FVKESK. The CDR3 sequence is 14 residues long. V was pared by 4 bases and J by 7 bases, with 6 bases of the junction left unmatched.